This paragraph covers one T cell receptor beta chain sequence. The sample comes from a study of blood T cell repertoires in COVID-19. Study at large: In each case, the material was cDNA or gDNA derived from T cells, B-cell-depleted T cells, or PBMCs.

Germline CDR1 and CDR2: SNHLY and FYNNEI. V lost 6 bases, J lost 3 bases, and 12 bases lay in between. The CDR3 totals 14 residues. The protocol was immunoSEQ multiplex PCR, while the TCRdb copy is restricted to in-frame clones and leaves out a portion. The profile shows more than 65,000 clones, roughly 84% of them singletons. The material sequenced was peripheral blood. V gene TRBV2 combines with J gene TRBJ2-1; D is undetermined. The receptor was derived from a woman in her fifties or sixties with acute or convalescent COVID-19. The DNA of the CDR3 is TGTGCCAGCAGGGCGGATGAGATCTACAATGAGCAGTTCTTC. Translation gives CASRADEIYNEQFF.